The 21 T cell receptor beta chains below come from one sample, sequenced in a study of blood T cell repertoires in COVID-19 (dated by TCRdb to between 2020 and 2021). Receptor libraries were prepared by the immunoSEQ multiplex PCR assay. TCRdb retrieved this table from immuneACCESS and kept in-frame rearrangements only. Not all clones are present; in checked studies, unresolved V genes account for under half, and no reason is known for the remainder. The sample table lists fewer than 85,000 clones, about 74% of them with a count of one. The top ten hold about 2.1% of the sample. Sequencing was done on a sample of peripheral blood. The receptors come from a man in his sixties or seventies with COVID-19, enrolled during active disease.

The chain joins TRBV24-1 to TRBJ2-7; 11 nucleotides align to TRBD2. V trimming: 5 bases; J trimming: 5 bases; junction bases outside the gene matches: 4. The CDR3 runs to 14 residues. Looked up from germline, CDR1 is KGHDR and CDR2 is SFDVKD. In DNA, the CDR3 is TGTGCCACCAGTGTATCTAGCGGGAGGAACGAGCAGTACTTC. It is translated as CATSVSSGRNEQYF.

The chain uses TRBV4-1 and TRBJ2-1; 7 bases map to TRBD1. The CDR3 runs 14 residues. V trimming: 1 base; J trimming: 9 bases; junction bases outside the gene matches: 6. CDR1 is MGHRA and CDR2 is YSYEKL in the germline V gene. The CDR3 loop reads CASSQVEGAVEQFF. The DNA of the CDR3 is TGCGCCAGCAGCCAAGTCGAGGGGGCGGTTGAGCAGTTCTTC.

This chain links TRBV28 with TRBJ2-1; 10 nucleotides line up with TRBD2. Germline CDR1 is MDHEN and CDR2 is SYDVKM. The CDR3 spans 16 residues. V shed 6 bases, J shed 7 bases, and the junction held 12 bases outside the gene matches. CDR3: CASSTKLPGLANEQFF. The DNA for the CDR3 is TGTGCCAGCAGCACAAAGCTCCCGGGACTAGCGAATGAGCAGTTCTTC. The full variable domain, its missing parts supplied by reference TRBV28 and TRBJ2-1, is DVKVTQSSRYLVKRTGEKVFLECVQDMDHENMFWYRQDPGLGLRLIYFSYDVKMKEKGDIPEGYSVSREKKERFSLILESASTNQTSMYLCASSTKLPGLANEQFFGPGTRLTVL.

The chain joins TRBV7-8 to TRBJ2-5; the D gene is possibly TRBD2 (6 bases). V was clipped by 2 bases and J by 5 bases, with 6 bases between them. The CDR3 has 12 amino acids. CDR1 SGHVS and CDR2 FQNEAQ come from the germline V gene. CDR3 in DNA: TGTGCCAGCAGCTTAAGCGGGGAGACCCAGTACTTC. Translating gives CASSLSGETQYF. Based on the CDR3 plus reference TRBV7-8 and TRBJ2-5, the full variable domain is GAGVSQSPRYKVAKRGQDVALRCDPISGHVSLFWYQQALGQGPEFLTYFQNEAQLDKSGLPSDRFFAERPEGSVSTLKIQRTQQEDSAVYLCASSLSGETQYFGPGTRLLVL.

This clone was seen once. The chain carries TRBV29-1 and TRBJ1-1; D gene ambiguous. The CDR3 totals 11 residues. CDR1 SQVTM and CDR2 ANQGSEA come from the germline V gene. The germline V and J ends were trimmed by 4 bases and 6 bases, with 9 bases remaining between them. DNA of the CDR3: TGCAGCGTTGTGGAGAGCTCTGAAGCTTTCTTT. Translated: CSVVESSEAFF. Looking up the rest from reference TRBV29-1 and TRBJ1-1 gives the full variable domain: SAVISQKPSRDICQRGTSLTIQCQVDSQVTMMFWYRQQPGQSLTLIATANQGSEATYESGFVIDKFPISRPNLTFSTLTVSNMSPEDSSIYLCSVVESSEAFFGQGTRLTVV.

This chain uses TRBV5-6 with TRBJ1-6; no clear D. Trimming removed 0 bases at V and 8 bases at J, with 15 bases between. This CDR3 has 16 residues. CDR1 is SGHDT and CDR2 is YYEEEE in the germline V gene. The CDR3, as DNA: TGTGCCAGCAGCTTGGTCGGGGTCCCGACGGATTCACCCCTCCACTTT. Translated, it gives CASSLVGVPTDSPLHF.

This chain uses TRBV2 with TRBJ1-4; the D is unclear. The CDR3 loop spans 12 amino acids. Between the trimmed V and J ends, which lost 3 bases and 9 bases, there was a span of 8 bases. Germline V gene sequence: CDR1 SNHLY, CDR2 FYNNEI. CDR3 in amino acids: CASSEGNQKLFF. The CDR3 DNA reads TGTGCCAGCAGTGAGGGCAATCAAAAACTGTTTTTT.

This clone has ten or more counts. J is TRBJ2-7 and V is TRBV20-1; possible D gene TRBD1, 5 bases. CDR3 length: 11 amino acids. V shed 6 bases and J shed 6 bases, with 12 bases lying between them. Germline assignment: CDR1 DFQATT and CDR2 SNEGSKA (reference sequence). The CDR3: CSARAGFEQYF. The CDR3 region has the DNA TGCAGTGCCCGGGCAGGGTTCGAGCAGTACTTC.

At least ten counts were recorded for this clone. Here the CDR3 DNA reads TGTGCCAGCAGCTTGGGACTAGCGGGAGACTACGAGCAGTACTTC. Translation gives CASSLGLAGDYEQYF. This rearrangement joins TRBV7-2 to TRBJ2-7, with TRBD2 matching over 14 bases. This CDR3 has 15 residues. J was trimmed by 3 bases and V by 3 bases; bases with no gene match: 1. In germline, CDR1 is SGHTA, CDR2 FQGNSA.

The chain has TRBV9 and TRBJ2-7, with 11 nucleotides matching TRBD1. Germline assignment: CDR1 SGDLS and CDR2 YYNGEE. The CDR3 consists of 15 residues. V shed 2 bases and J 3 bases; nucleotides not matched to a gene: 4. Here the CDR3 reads CASSVRGTGGYEQYF. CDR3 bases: TGTGCCAGCAGCGTGAGGGGGACAGGGGGCTACGAGCAGTACTTC.

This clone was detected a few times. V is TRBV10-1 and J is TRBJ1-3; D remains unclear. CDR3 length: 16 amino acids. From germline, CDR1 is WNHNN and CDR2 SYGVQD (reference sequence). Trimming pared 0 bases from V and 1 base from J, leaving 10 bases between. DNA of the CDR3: TGCGCCAGCAGTGAGTCCTCGGAGGGTTCTGGAAACACCATATATTTT. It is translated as CASSESSEGSGNTIYF.

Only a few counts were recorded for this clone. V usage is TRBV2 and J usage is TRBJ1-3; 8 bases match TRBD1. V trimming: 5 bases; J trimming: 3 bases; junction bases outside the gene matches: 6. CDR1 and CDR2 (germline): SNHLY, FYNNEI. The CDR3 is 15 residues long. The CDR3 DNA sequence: TGTGCCAGCAGTCCCACAGGGGGGATTGGAAACACCATATATTTT. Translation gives CASSPTGGIGNTIYF.

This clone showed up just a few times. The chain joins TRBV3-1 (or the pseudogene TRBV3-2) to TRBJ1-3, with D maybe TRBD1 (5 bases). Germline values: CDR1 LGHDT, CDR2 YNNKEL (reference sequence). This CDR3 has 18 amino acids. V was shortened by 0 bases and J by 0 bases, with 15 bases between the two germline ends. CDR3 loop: CASSQDGAGTISGNTIYF. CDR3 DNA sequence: TGTGCCAGCAGCCAAGATGGGGCAGGAACCATCTCTGGAAACACCATATATTTT.

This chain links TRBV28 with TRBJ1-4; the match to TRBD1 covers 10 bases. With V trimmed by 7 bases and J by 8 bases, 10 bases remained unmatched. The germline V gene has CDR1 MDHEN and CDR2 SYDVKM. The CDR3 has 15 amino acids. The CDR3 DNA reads TGTGCCAGCATCTCTCCTCCGGGACAGGGGGAAAAACTGTTTTTT. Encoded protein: CASISPPGQGEKLFF.

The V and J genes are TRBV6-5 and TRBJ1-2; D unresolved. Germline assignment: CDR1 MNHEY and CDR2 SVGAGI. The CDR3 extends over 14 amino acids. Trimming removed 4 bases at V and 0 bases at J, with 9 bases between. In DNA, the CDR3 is TGTGCCAGCAGTTTAGTAGGAGCTAACTATGGCTACACCTTC. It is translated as CASSLVGANYGYTF.

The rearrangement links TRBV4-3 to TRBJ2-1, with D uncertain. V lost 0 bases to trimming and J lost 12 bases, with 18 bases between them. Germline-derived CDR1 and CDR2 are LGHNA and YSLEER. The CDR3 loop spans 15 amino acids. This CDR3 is CASSQDYRSLLGQFF. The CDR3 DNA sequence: TGCGCCAGCAGCCAAGATTATAGGAGCCTTTTAGGGCAGTTCTTC.

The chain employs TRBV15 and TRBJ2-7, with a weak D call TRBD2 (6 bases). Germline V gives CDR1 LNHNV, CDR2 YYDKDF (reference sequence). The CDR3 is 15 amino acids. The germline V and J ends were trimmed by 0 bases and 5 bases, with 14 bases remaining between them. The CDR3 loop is CATSRDQGGYDEQYF. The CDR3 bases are TGTGCCACCAGCAGAGATCAGGGAGGCTACGACGAGCAGTACTTC. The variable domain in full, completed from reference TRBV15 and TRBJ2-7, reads DAMVIQNPRYQVTQFGKPVTLSCSQTLNHNVMYWYQQKSSQAPKLLFHYYDKDFNNEADTPDNFQSRRPNTSFCFLDIRSPGLGDTAMYLCATSRDQGGYDEQYFGPGTRLTVT.

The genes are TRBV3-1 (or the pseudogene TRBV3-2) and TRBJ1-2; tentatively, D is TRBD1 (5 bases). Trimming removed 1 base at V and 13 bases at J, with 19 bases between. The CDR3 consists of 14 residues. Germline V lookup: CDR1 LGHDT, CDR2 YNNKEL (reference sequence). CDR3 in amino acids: CASSQASLGGELTF. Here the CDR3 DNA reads TGTGCCAGCAGCCAAGCGTCCCTCGGGGGGGAGCTCACCTTC.

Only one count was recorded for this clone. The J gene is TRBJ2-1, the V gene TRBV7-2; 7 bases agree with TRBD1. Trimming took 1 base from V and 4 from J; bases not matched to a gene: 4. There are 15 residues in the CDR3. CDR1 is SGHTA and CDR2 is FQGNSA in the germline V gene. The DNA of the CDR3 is TGTGCCAGCAGCTTAGATAGGGGGCTGTACAATGAGCAGTTCTTC. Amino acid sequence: CASSLDRGLYNEQFF.

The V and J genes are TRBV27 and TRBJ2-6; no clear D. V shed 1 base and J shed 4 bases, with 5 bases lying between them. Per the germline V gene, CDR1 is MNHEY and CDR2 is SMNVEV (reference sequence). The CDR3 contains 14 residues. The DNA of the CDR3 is TGTGCCAGCAGTTTATTCTCCGGGGCCAACGTCCTGACTTTC. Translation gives CASSLFSGANVLTF.

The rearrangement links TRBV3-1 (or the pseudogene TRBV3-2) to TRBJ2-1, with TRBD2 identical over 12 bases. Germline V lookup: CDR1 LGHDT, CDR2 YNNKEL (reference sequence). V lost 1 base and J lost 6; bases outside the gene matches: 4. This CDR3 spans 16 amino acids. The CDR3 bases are TGTGCCAGCAGCCAAGGACTAGCGGGAGAGAGCAATGAGCAGTTCTTC. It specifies CASSQGLAGESNEQFF.